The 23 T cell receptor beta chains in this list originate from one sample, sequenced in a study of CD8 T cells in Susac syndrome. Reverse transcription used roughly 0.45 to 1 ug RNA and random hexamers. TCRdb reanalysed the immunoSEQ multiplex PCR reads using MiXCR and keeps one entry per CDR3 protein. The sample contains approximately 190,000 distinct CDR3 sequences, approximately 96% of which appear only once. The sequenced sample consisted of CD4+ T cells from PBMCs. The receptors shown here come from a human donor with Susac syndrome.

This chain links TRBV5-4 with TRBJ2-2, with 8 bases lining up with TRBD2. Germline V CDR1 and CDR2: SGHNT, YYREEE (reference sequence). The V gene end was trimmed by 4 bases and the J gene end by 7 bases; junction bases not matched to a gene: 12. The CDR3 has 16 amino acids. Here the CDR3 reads CASSVGGLAGVGELFF. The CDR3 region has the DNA TGTGCCAGCAGCGTAGGAGGACTAGCTGGGGTCGGGGAGCTGTTTTTT.

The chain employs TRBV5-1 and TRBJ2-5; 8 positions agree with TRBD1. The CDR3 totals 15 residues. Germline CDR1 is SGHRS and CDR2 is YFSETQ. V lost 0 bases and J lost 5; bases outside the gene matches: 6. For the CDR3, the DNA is TGCGCCAGCAGCTTGGACGGACAGGGATTGGAGACCCAGTACTTC. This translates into CASSLDGQGLETQYF.

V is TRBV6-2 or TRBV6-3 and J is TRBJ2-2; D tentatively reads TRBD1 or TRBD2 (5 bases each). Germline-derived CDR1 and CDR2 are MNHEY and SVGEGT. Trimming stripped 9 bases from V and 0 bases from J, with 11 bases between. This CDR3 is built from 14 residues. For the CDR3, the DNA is TGTGCCAGTTACGAGGGGCCGAACACCGGGGAGCTGTTTTTT. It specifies CASYEGPNTGELFF.

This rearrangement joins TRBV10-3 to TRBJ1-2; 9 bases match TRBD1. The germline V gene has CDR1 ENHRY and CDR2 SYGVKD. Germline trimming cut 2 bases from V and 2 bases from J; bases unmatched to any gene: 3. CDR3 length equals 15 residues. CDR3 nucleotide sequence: TGTGCCATCAGTGAGCCCGGGACAGGGAACTATGGCTACACCTTC. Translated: CAISEPGTGNYGYTF.

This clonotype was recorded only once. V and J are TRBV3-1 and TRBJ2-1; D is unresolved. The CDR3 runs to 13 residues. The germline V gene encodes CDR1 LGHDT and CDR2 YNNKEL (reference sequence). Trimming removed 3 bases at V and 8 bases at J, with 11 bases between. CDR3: CASSHPQGHEQFF. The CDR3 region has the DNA TGTGCCAGCAGCCACCCTCAAGGGCATGAGCAGTTCTTC.

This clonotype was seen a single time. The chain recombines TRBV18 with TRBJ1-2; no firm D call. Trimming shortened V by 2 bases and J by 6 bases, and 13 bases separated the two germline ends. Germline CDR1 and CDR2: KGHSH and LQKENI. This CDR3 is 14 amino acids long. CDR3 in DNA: TGTGCCAGCTCACCAAGGTCTGACGGGGATGGCTACACCTTC. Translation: CASSPRSDGDGYTF.

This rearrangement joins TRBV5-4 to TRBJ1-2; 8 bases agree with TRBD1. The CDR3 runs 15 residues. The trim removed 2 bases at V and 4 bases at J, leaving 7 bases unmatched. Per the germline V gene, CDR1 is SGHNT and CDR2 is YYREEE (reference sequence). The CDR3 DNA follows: TGTGCCAGCAGCTTCGTCTCAGGGGGCAGCTATGGCTACACCTTC. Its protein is CASSFVSGGSYGYTF. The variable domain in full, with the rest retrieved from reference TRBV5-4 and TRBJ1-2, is ETGVTQSPTHLIKTRGQQVTLRCSSQSGHNTVSWYQQALGQGPQFIFQYYREEENGRGNFPPRFSGLQFPNYSSELNVNALELDDSALYLCASSFVSGGSYGYTFGSGTRLTVV.

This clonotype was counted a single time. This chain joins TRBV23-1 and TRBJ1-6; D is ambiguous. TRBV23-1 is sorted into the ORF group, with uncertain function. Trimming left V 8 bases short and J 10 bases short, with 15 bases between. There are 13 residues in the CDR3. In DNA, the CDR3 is TGCGCCAGCTGCGAACACGACGGATCACCCCTCCACTTT. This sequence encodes CASCEHDGSPLHF.

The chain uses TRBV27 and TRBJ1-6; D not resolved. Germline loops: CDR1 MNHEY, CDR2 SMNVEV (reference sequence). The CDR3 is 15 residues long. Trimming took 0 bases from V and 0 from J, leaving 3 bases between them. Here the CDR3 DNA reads TGTGCCAGCAGTTTATCCGGCTCCTATAATTCACCCCTCCACTTT. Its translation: CASSLSGSYNSPLHF.

CDR3 bases: TGCAGTGCTAGTCTACGGGGCTATGGCTACACCTTC. Encoded protein: CSASLRGYGYTF. The chain carries TRBV20-1 and TRBJ1-2, with unresolved D. Between the trimmed V and J ends, which lost 3 bases and 4 bases, there was a span of 9 bases. The CDR3 runs to 12 residues. Germline V gives CDR1 DFQATT, CDR2 SNEGSKA (reference sequence).

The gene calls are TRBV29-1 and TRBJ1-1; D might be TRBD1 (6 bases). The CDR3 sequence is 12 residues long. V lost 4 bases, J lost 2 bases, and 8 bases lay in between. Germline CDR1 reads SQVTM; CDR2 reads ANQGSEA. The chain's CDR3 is CSVAGANTEAFF. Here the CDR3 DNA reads TGCAGCGTTGCAGGGGCAAACACTGAAGCTTTCTTT. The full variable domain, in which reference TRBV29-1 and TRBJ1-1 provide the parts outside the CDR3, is SAVISQKPSRDICQRGTSLTIQCQVDSQVTMMFWYRQQPGQSLTLIATANQGSEATYESGFVIDKFPISRPNLTFSTLTVSNMSPEDSSIYLCSVAGANTEAFFGQGTRLTVV.

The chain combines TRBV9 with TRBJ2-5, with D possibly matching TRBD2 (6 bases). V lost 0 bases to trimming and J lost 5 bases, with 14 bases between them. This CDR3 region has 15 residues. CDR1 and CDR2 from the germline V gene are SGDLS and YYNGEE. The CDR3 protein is CASSVGGGVGETQYF. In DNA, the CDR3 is TGTGCCAGCAGCGTAGGTGGAGGGGTCGGCGAGACCCAGTACTTC. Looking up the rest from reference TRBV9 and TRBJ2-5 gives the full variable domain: DSGVTQTPKHLITATGQRVTLRCSPRSGDLSVYWYQQSLDQGLQFLIQYYNGEERAKGNILERFSAQQFPDLHSELNLSSLELGDSALYFCASSVGGGVGETQYFGPGTRLLVL.

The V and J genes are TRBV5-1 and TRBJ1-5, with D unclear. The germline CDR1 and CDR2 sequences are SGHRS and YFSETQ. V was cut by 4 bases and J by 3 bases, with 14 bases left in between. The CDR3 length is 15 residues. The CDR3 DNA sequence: TGCGCCAGCAGCCCGGACCGTCTTCCCAATCAGCCCCAGCATTTT. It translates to CASSPDRLPNQPQHF.

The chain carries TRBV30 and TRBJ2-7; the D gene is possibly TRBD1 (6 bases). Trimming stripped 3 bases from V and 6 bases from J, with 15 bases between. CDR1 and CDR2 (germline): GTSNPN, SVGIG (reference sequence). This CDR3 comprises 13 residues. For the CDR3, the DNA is TGTGCCTGGAGATTCCAGGGGCCCTTCGAGCAGTACTTC. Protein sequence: CAWRFQGPFEQYF. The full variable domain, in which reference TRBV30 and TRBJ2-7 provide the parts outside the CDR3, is SQTIHQWPATLVQPVGSPLSLECTVEGTSNPNLYWYRQAAGRGLQLLFYSVGIGQISSEVPQNLSASRPQDRQFILSSKKLLLSDSGFYLCAWRFQGPFEQYFGPGTRLTVT.

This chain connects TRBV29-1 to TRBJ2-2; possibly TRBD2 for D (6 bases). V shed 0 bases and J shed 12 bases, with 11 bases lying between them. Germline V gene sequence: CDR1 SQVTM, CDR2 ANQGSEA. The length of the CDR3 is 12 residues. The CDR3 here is CSVEDQWTKLFF. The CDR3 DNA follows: TGCAGCGTTGAAGATCAGTGGACTAAGCTGTTTTTT.

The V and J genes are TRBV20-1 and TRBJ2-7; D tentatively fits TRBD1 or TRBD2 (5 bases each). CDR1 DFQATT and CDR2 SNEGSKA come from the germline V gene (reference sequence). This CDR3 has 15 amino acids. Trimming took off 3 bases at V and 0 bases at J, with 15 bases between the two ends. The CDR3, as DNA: TGCAGTGCTAGTCTTTCCGGGACGCTCTCCTACGAGCAGTACTTC. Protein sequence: CSASLSGTLSYEQYF.

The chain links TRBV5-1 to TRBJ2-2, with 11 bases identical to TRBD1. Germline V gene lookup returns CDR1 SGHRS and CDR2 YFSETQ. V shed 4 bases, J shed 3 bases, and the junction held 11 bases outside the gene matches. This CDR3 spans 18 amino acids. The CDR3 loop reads CASSGLRGQGDHTGELFF. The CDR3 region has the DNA TGCGCCAGCAGCGGACTGAGGGGACAGGGGGACCACACCGGGGAGCTGTTTTTT. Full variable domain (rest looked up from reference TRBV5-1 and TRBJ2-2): KAGVTQTPRYLIKTRGQQVTLSCSPISGHRSVSWYQQTPGQGLQFLFEYFSETQRNKGNFPGRFSGRQFSNSRSEMNVSTLELGDSALYLCASSGLRGQGDHTGELFFGEGSRLTVL.

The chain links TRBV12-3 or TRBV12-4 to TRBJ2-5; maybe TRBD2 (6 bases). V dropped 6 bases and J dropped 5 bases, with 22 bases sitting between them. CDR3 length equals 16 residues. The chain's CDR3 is CASRMGAGPLEETQYF. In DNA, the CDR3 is TGTGCCAGCAGGATGGGAGCGGGTCCCCTTGAGGAGACCCAGTACTTC.

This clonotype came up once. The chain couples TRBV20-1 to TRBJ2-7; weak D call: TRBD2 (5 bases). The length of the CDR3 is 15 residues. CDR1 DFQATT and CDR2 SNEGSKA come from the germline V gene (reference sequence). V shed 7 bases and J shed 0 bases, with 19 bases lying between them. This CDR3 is CSVKASRLNSYEQYF. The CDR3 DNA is TGCAGTGTTAAGGCTAGCCGGCTGAACTCCTACGAGCAGTACTTC.

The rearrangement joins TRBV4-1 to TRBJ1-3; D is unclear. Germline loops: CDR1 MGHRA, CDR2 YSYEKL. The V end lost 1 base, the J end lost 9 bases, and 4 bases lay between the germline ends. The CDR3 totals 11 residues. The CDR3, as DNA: TGCGCCAGCAGCCAAGCGGGCACCATATATTTT. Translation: CASSQAGTIYF.

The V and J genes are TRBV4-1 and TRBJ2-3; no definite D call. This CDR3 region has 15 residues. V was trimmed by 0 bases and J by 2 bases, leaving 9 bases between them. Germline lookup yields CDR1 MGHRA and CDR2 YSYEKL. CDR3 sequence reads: CASSQDVRPTDTQYF. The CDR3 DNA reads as TGCGCCAGCAGCCAAGACGTCCGCCCCACAGATACGCAGTATTTT.

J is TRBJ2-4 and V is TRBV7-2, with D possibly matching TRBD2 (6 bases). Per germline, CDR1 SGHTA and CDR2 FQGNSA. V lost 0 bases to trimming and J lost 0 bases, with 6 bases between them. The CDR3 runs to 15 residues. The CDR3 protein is CASSLAGGAKNIQYF. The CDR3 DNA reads TGTGCCAGCAGCTTAGCGGGGGGAGCCAAAAACATTCAGTACTTC.

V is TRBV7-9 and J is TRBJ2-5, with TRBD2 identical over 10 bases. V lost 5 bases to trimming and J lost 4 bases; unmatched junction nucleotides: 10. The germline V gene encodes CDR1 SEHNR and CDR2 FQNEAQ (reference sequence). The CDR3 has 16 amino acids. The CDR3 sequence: CASSPSLAGVSETQYF. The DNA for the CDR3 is TGTGCCAGCAGCCCATCCCTAGCGGGGGTATCAGAGACCCAGTACTTC.